This T cell receptor (beta chain) emerged from a study of cytomegalovirus exposure and HLA in healthy donors. The PCR used 60 Vbeta and 13 Jbeta primers. Measured with immunoSEQ multiplex PCR; TCRdb has only the in-frame clones, and not every one. The data contain under 140,000 clones, more than 60% of them singletons. Details on this clone: Antigen specificity is unknown.

The CDR3 runs 16 residues. The V end lost 2 bases, the J end lost 1 base, and 11 bases lay between the germline ends. Germline V CDR1 and CDR2: SNHLY, FYNNEI. Study-wide results and limits: Solely CMV serostatus was available to characterize immune exposure.

The gene calls are TRBV2 and TRBJ2-2; TRBD1 is a possible D gene (6 bases). The sequencing input was PBMCs. This sequence originates from a man aged 25-45 years in good health and CMV-seropositive. The chain's CDR3 is CASSEYGTQNTGELFF. The CDR3 DNA sequence: TGTGCCAGCAGTGAATACGGGACACAGAACACCGGGGAGCTGTTTTTT.